This is a list of T cell receptor beta chains from one sample in a study of blood T cell repertoires in COVID-19. Here immunoSEQ multiplex PCR was the method, and the copy in TCRdb shows in-frame clones only, minus some. The table has 150,000 or so clones, about 90% seen once. The specimen sequenced was peripheral blood. These receptors came from a woman aged 55-70 years with acute or convalescent COVID-19. The CDR3 runs from the conserved cysteine through the conserved F or W. The order of the fields is D gene, V gene, J gene, clone size, CDR3 DNA, CDR3 protein. A D gene is named only where the DNA matches it firmly. Some rows have no size entry. The others give once, few or many, or a class for an expanded clone.

.	TRBV3-1/TRBV3-2	TRBJ2-7	.	TGTGCCAGCAGCTTTGGGCCCTGGGAGCAGTACTTC	CASSFGPWEQYF
TRBD1	TRBV5-5	TRBJ1-2	.	TGTGCCAGCAGCATAGGACAGGGTGTGGCTACAAACACCTTC	CASSIGQGVATNTF
TRBD1	TRBV9	TRBJ2-5	.	TGTGCCAGCAGCGGGACAGGGAGAGAGACCCAGTACTTC	CASSGTGRETQYF
TRBD1	TRBV3-1/TRBV3-2	TRBJ2-7	.	TGTGCCAGCAGCCAAGCGCAGGGGGCGGGTTCCTACGAGCAGTACTTC	CASSQAQGAGSYEQYF
.	TRBV5-4	TRBJ1-4	.	TGTGCCAGCAGTTCGAGCGGATTTGCAACTAATGAAAAACTGTTTTTT	CASSSSGFATNEKLFF
TRBD2	TRBV6-2/TRBV6-3	TRBJ2-5	few	TGTGCCAGCAGTTACGGACTAGAAGAAGAGACCCAGTACTTC	CASSYGLEEETQYF
TRBD1	TRBV9	TRBJ1-5	.	TGTGCCGGAACCGGGACAGGGAATTATTTT	CAGTGTGNYF
TRBD1	TRBV7-9	TRBJ2-5	.	TGTGCCAGCAGCTTAGTGGGGACAGTAAAAGAGACCCAGTACTTC	CASSLVGTVKETQYF
TRBD1	TRBV29-1	TRBJ1-1	.	TGCAGCGTTGGGGGACAGATGAACACTGAAGCTTTCTTT	CSVGGQMNTEAFF
.	TRBV29-1	TRBJ1-2	once	TGCAGCGTTGAGGCAGGGGATGGGTATGGCTACACCTTC	CSVEAGDGYGYTF
.	TRBV6-1	TRBJ1-1	.	TGTGCCAGCAGTGAGCATGCGGAGGTGAACACTGAAGCTTTCTTT	CASSEHAEVNTEAFF
.	TRBV3-1/TRBV3-2	TRBJ2-2	.	TGTGCCAGCAGCCAAGGTCTAGGCGGGGGCCGCGGGGAGCTGTTTTTT	CASSQGLGGGRGELFF
.	TRBV2	TRBJ1-2	.	TGTGCCAGCAACAGAGATAACTATGGCTACACCTTC	CASNRDNYGYTF
TRBD1	TRBV6-6	TRBJ1-2	.	TGTGCCAGCAGTAATCGGGCGGGACAGCGTAACTATGGCTACACCTTC	CASSNRAGQRNYGYTF
.	TRBV7-2	TRBJ1-2	.	TGTGCCAGCAGCTTAGGTGGAGGTCAGGGCTACACCTTC	CASSLGGGQGYTF
.	TRBV25-1	TRBJ1-1	.	TGTGCCAGCAGTGGTCGACAGCATTCAGACACTGAAGCTTTCTTT	CASSGRQHSDTEAFF
TRBD1	TRBV19	TRBJ2-2	once	TGTGCCAGTAGTATCGGGACAGGGGCCACCGGGGAGCTGTTTTTT	CASSIGTGATGELFF
.	TRBV24-1	TRBJ2-1	once	TGTGCCACCAGTGATTTGGTGGCAGGGTTTCGCAATGAGCAGTTCTTC	CATSDLVAGFRNEQFF
.	TRBV9	TRBJ2-7	.	TGTGCCAGCAGCGTAGTCGAGGCGTCCTACGAGCAGTACTTC	CASSVVEASYEQYF
.	TRBV3-1/TRBV3-2	TRBJ1-2	.	TGTGCCAGCAGCCTTTCGGGGGGCGATGGCTACACCTTC	CASSLSGGDGYTF
.	TRBV5-4	TRBJ1-1	.	TGTGCCAGCAGCTTGAATAGAGGCTCGAACACTGAAGCTTTCTTT	CASSLNRGSNTEAFF
TRBD1	TRBV3-1/TRBV3-2	TRBJ2-1	.	TGTGCCAGCAGCCAAGTGGGGACAGGTTACAATGAGCAGTTCTTC	CASSQVGTGYNEQFF
.	TRBV4-1	TRBJ2-7	.	TGCGCCAGCAGCTCAAGTAGGGGGGGGCTTCACGAGCAGTACTTC	CASSSSRGGLHEQYF
.	TRBV6-6	TRBJ1-1	.	TGTGCCAGCAGTTTTGGCCCTTCCCCCGCCGCGGGTGAAGCTTTCTTT	CASSFGPSPAAGEAFF
TRBD1	TRBV19	TRBJ2-7	.	TGTGCCAGTAGTATAGCGCCCAGGGGGCGAGGCGAGCAGTACTTC	CASSIAPRGRGEQYF
TRBD2	TRBV7-3	TRBJ2-1	.	TGTGCCAGCAGCTTATCTAGCGGGGGGCATCATGAGCAGTTCTTC	CASSLSSGGHHEQFF
TRBD1	TRBV27	TRBJ2-7	few	TGTGCCAGTTCGGGACAGGCGAAATACGAGCAGTACTTC	CASSGQAKYEQYF
TRBD2	TRBV7-9	TRBJ2-1	.	TGTGCCAGCAGCCGGGGACTAGGGCGCTACAATGAGCAGTTCTTC	CASSRGLGRYNEQFF
TRBD2	TRBV2	TRBJ2-1	.	TGTGCCAGCAGTGAAGGGCTAGCGGGGGGTGATGAGCAGTTCTTC	CASSEGLAGGDEQFF
.	TRBV19	TRBJ1-4	few	TGTGCCAGTAGTATTGGGGCATATGAAAAACTGTTTTTT	CASSIGAYEKLFF
TRBD1	TRBV2	TRBJ1-1	.	TGTGCCAGCAGCCCGACAGGGCTGCTGAACACTGAAGCTTTCTTT	CASSPTGLLNTEAFF
TRBD1	TRBV6-1	TRBJ1-4	.	TGTGCCAGCAGCGAAGGACAGGTCGATAATGAAAAACTGTTTTTT	CASSEGQVDNEKLFF
TRBD1	TRBV19	TRBJ1-3	.	TGTGCCAGTGTGAGGACAGGGACGAGCTCTGGAAACACCATATATTTT	CASVRTGTSSGNTIYF
.	TRBV5-1	TRBJ1-5	.	TGCGCCAGCAGCGTGACAGGCCAAGAGCAGCCCCAGCATTTT	CASSVTGQEQPQHF
TRBD1	TRBV3-1/TRBV3-2	TRBJ1-6	.	TGTGCCAGCAGCCAAGATTTAGCTGGACAGGGATCTTATTCACCCCTCCACTTT	CASSQDLAGQGSYSPLHF
TRBD1	TRBV7-3	TRBJ2-1	.	TGTGCCAGCAGTCCGCAAGGGGGCGGGTTTCATAATGAGCAGTTCTTC	CASSPQGGGFHNEQFF
TRBD1	TRBV19	TRBJ2-2	.	TGTGCCAGTAGCAAAGGACAGGGTCACACCGGGGAGCTGTTTTTT	CASSKGQGHTGELFF
TRBD2	TRBV10-2	TRBJ2-1	.	TGCGCCAGCAGTGAGCCAGCGGGGGGATACAATGAGCAGTTCTTC	CASSEPAGGYNEQFF
.	TRBV13	TRBJ1-2	few	TGTGCCAGCAGCGAAATTTCTAGCTATGGCTACACCTTC	CASSEISSYGYTF
.	TRBV4-3	TRBJ2-2	.	TGCGCCAGCAGCCCATTCAGGGAAGGGGAGCTGTTTTTT	CASSPFREGELFF
.	TRBV30	TRBJ1-3	.	TGTGCCTGGGGGCCCTACTCTGGAAACACCATATATTTT	CAWGPYSGNTIYF